These T cell receptor beta chains were read from a single sample in a study of tumor-infiltrating lymphocytes in primary liver carcinoma. TCRdb redid the calling of the multiplex PCR reads with MiXCR, one entry per CDR3 protein. The table records about 20,000 distinct CDR3 sequences, 60% to 85% of them present only once. Material for sequencing was liver tumor tissue from sampling region 4. The source of these receptors is a woman in her 30s with primary liver carcinoma and hepatitis B virus infection. CDR3s include the opening cysteine and the closing phenylalanine or tryptophan. Each record gives: clone size, D gene, V gene, J gene, CDR3 protein, CDR3 DNA. A D gene is named only where the DNA matches it firmly. Some rows have no size entry. The others give once, few or many, or a class for an expanded clone.

few	.	TRBV29-1	TRBJ2-1	CSVLNGLTKHNEQFF	TGCAGCGTTCTCAATGGACTGACGAAACACAACGAGCAGTTCTTC
.	.	TRBV11-2	TRBJ2-3	CANSPRETSSIDTRYF	TGTGCCAACAGCCCGAGGGAGACGTCGAGCATAGATACGCGGTATTTT
.	.	TRBV5-6	TRBJ2-2	CASSLAHRVTGELFF	TGTGCAAGCAGCTTGGCACATAGAGTCACCGGGGAGCTGTTTTTT
few	.	TRBV28	TRBJ2-3	CASSRGGQPQYF	TGTGCCAGCAGTAGAGGGGGTCAGCCCCAGTATTTT
once	.	TRBV29-1	TRBJ2-3	CSPRSESNADTQYF	TGCAGCCCCCGCTCGGAAAGCAATGCAGATACGCAGTATTTT
.	TRBD1	TRBV14	TRBJ2-1	CASSQDLTPRDRMGIEHFF	TGTGCCAGTAGCCAAGACCTTACACCCCGGGACAGGATGGGGATTGAGCATTTCTTC
.	.	TRBV30	TRBJ2-2	CAWSGLFCGELFF	TGTGCTTGGAGTGGGTTGTTCTGCGGGGAGCTGTTCTTT
.	.	TRBV6-5	TRBJ1-6	CASTKRSGESPLHF	TGTGCCAGCACCAAAAGGTCGGGCGAGTCACCCCTCCACTTT
.	.	TRBV5-4	TRBJ2-3	CASNIYGHPPPTDTQYF	TGTGCCAGCAACATATACGGACACCCTCCACCCACAGATACGCAGTATTTT
.	.	TRBV7-8	TRBJ2-3	CVSSLGGVRTQYF	TGTGTCAGCAGCTTAGGTGGAGTGCGTACGCAGTATTTT
.	TRBD2	TRBV7-8	TRBJ2-2	CASSSFRLAGKDTGGLFF	TGTGCCAGCAGCTCCTTTAGATTAGCGGGAAAGGACACCGGGGGGCTGTTTTTT
.	.	TRBV11-2	TRBJ2-5	CASNPRHIGTQYF	TGTGCCAGCAACCCTAGACATATAGGGACCCAGTACTTC
once	.	TRBV4-1	TRBJ2-1	CASSQEWAPHSSYNEQFF	TGCGCCAGCAGCCAAGAATGGGCCCCCCATAGCTCCTACAATGAGCAGTTCTTC
.	.	TRBV5-1	TRBJ2-5	CGSSSNRVGQETQYF	TGCGGCAGCAGCTCAAACAGAGTTGGACAAGAGACCCAGTACTTC
.	TRBD1	TRBV13	TRBJ2-5	CANSLTGTNQETQYF	TGTGCCAACAGCCTGACAGGGACCAACCAAGAGACCCAGTACTTC
.	.	TRBV11-3	TRBJ2-3	CASSLFGMGRDTQYF	TGTGCCAGCAGCTTATTCGGAATGGGGCGAGATACGCAGTATTTC
.	.	TRBV7-9	TRBJ1-2	CASSPWIAFNGYTF	TGTGCCAGCAGCCCTTGGATAGCCTTCAATGGCTACACCTTC
.	TRBD1	TRBV5-6	TRBJ2-3	CASITGGRNQPQYF	TGTGCCAGCATCACAGGGGGCAGGAATCAGCCCCAGTATTTT
.	.	TRBV10-3	TRBJ2-5	CAINESATIQETQHF	TGTGCCATCAATGAGTCGGCTACCATACAAGAGACCCAACACTTC
.	.	TRBV28	TRBJ1-1	CASSLGRETFF	TGTGCCAGCAGTCTCGGGCGGGAAACTTTCTTT
.	TRBD2	TRBV6-5	TRBJ2-7	CACSSPWIAGVNQQYF	TGTGCCTGTAGCTCACCTTGGATAGCGGGAGTCAACCAGCAGTACTTC
.	.	TRBV5-4	TRBJ2-3	CVSSVDGHPPPTDTQYF	TGTGTCAGTAGCGTAGACGGACACCCTCCACCCACAGATACACAGTATTTT
.	.	TRBV11-2	TRBJ2-3	CASSPRETSSTDTRYF	TGTGCCAGCAGTCCGAGGGAGACGTCGAGCACAGATACGCGGTACTTT
.	TRBD2	TRBV5-6	TRBJ2-7	CASSLVRSSGNGDDKYF	TGTGCCAGCAGCTTGGTTAGGAGTAGCGGGAACGGAGACGATAAGTACTTC
.	.	TRBV10-3	TRBJ2-5	CAIGVSATRQETQYF	TGTGCCATCGGTGTCTCGGCTACCAGACAAGAGACCCAGTACTTC
.	.	TRBV5-4	TRBJ2-3	CASSVDGHPPPAVTQYF	TGTGCCAGCAGCGTAGACGGACACCCTCCACCAGCAGTTACGCAGTATTTT
many	TRBD2	TRBV7-8	TRBJ2-7	CASSQTSGGPYEQYF	TGTGCCAGCAGCCAAACTAGCGGGGGGCCCTACGAGCAGTACTTC
.	.	TRBV6-5	TRBJ2-7	CVSSYKDSCPYEQYF	TGTGTCAGCAGTTACAAGGACAGCTGCCCCTACGAGCAGTACTTC
.	TRBD1	TRBV29-1	TRBJ2-7	CSVLGTAPHEQYF	TGCAGCGTCCTTGGGACAGCGCCCCACGAGCAGTACTTC
.	TRBD1	TRBV6-5	TRBJ2-5	CASSADRGLTQHF	TGTGCCAGCAGTGCCGATAGGGGGCTGACCCAGCACTTC
.	.	TRBV5-4	TRBJ2-3	CTSSLVPGFVVYF	TGTACTAGCAGCTTGGTCCCGGGTTTCGTGGTGTATTTT
.	TRBD2	TRBV5-1	TRBJ2-5	CASSKLLAGEERREQYF	TGCGCCAGCAGCAAATTGCTAGCGGGGGAGGAGCGGAGAGAACAGTACTTC